This is a list of T cell receptor beta chains from one sample in a study of T cell responses to AZD1222 COVID-19 vaccine. Libraries were prepared by immunoSEQ multiplex PCR; TCRdb keeps only in-frame clonotypes and omits some of them. Altogether 100,000 to 150,000 clones are present, approximately 88% being singletons, with the ten largest covering 25% to 30%. The sequenced sample was peripheral blood, obtained on day 0 of AZD1222 vaccination. The receptors derive from an adult in good health. CDR3s include the opening cysteine and the closing phenylalanine or tryptophan. Fields, in order: clone size, D gene, V gene, J gene, CDR3 protein, CDR3 DNA. D genes are given only for firm matches. Not every row has a clone size; where given, it reads once, few, many or a size class.

NA,NA,TRBV2,TRBJ2-2,CASRATTANTGELFF,TGTGCCAGCAGAGCGACAACCGCGAACACCGGGGAGCTGTTTTTT
NA,TRBD2,TRBV3-1/TRBV3-2,TRBJ2-1,CASRKTSGSLNEQFF,TGTGCCAGCAGGAAGACTAGCGGGAGCCTCAATGAGCAGTTCTTC
NA,TRBD2,TRBV30,TRBJ2-3,CARGAFAGDTDTQYF,TGTGCCAGAGGGGCTTTTGCGGGAGACACAGATACGCAGTATTTT
few,TRBD2,TRBV7-2,TRBJ2-3,CASSLGTSILDTQYF,TGTGCCAGCAGCTTAGGGACTAGCATTCTAGATACGCAGTATTTT
NA,NA,TRBV4-1,TRBJ1-3,CASSQDRLRGSGNTIYF,TGCGCCAGCAGCCAAGATAGGTTGAGGGGAAGCGGAAACACCATATATTTT
NA,NA,TRBV20-1,TRBJ2-5,CSARDRETQYF,TGCAGTGCTAGAGATAGGGAGACCCAGTACTTC
NA,NA,TRBV6-6,TRBJ1-1,CASSTRQGRGTEAFF,TGTGCCAGCAGTACGCGCCAGGGACGAGGCACTGAAGCTTTCTTT
NA,NA,TRBV6-5,TRBJ1-2,CASREGLRYGYTF,TGTGCCAGCAGGGAGGGGCTTCGGTATGGCTACACCTTC
NA,NA,TRBV6-5,TRBJ2-2,CASSYRAGANTGELFF,TGTGCCAGCAGTTACAGGGCAGGGGCGAACACCGGGGAGCTGTTTTTT
once,NA,TRBV30,TRBJ2-6,CAWSRQGGSGANVLTF,TGTGCCTGGAGCCGACAAGGGGGCTCTGGGGCCAACGTCCTGACTTTC
NA,NA,TRBV28,TRBJ2-7,CASSLVAGSTYEQYF,TGTGCCAGCAGTTTGGTGGCAGGGTCCACCTACGAGCAGTACTTC
NA,TRBD1,TRBV19,TRBJ1-1,CASSSDRGHEAFF,TGTGCCAGTAGCTCAGACAGGGGGCACGAAGCTTTCTTT
NA,NA,TRBV11-2,TRBJ1-2,CASSVGPYGYTF,TGTGCCAGCAGCGTGGGGCCCTATGGCTACACCTTC
NA,TRBD1,TRBV2,TRBJ1-6,CASRTGENSPLHF,TGTGCCAGCAGGACAGGGGAAAATTCACCCCTCCACTTT
NA,TRBD2,TRBV6-2/TRBV6-3,TRBJ2-1,CASSLPPGLAGGTSYNEQFF,TGTGCCAGCAGTCTCCCGCCGGGACTAGCGGGAGGGACCTCCTACAATGAGCAGTTCTTC
NA,NA,TRBV6-2/TRBV6-3,TRBJ1-1,CASSYSPARDTEAFF,TGTGCCAGCAGTTACTCGCCAGCCCGAGACACTGAAGCTTTCTTT
few,NA,TRBV5-6,TRBJ2-3,CASSLTQGVGWPDTQYF,TGTGCCAGCAGCTTGACACAGGGTGTGGGCTGGCCAGATACGCAGTATTTT
NA,NA,TRBV5-1,TRBJ1-2,CASSLVSTGHYGYTF,TGCGCCAGCAGCTTGGTTTCGACGGGACACTATGGCTACACCTTC
NA,TRBD1,TRBV19,TRBJ1-5,CASSISPSRGNQPQHF,TGTGCCAGTAGTATATCGCCCTCCAGGGGGAATCAGCCCCAGCATTTT
once,TRBD1,TRBV5-4,TRBJ1-4,CASSLSGTGINGEKLFF,TGTGCCAGCAGCTTGTCCGGGACAGGGATAAATGGCGAAAAACTGTTTTTT
NA,NA,TRBV18,TRBJ1-2,CASSPSGRPVLKGYTF,TGTGCCAGCTCACCCTCCGGACGTCCCGTGTTAAAGGGCTACACCTTC
NA,NA,TRBV3-1/TRBV3-2,TRBJ2-2,CASSQGRGTGELFF,TGTGCCAGCAGCCAAGGACGGGGCACCGGGGAGCTGTTTTTT
few,NA,TRBV5-6,TRBJ2-1,CASSLGAQSSYNEQFF,TGTGCCAGCAGCTTGGGGGCCCAGTCCTCCTACAATGAGCAGTTCTTC
NA,TRBD1,TRBV19,TRBJ1-2,CASSGQGAPYGYTF,TGTGCCAGTAGCGGACAGGGGGCCCCCTATGGCTACACCTTC
NA,NA,TRBV14,TRBJ2-3,CASSQVLAWDTQYF,TGTGCCAGCAGCCAAGTGCTAGCATGGGATACGCAGTATTTT
NA,NA,TRBV7-3,TRBJ1-1,CASSLSSGIMNTEAFF,TGTGCCAGCAGCTTAAGCTCAGGGATCATGAACACTGAAGCTTTCTTT
NA,NA,TRBV5-1,TRBJ1-1,CASSLAAGVVTEAFF,TGCGCCAGCAGCTTGGCGGCAGGGGTTGTCACTGAAGCTTTCTTT